The present T cell receptor (beta chain) was sequenced within a study of cytomegalovirus exposure and HLA in healthy donors. Study outcomes and limitations: Later analysis reportedly placed an Asian-associated ancestry cluster below the roughly 690-donor mean in N-insertions. HLA restriction was apparent for most CMV-associated TCR beta chains in a later analysis. CMV antigen specificity of a few CMV-associated chains was confirmed in vitro.

CDR3 length equals 14 residues. CDR1 and CDR2 from the germline V gene are SNHLY and FYNNEI. V was clipped by 6 bases and J by 6 bases; unmatched bases: 5. This clone was observed a handful of times. As yet, its antigen is unknown. The PCR was carried out with 60 Vbeta primers and 13 Jbeta primers. The protocol was immunoSEQ multiplex PCR, while the TCRdb copy is restricted to in-frame clones and leaves out a portion. In the table there are 220,000 or so clones, approximately 85% of which are singletons. The sequencing input was PBMCs. This rearrangement joins TRBV2 to TRBJ2-7; 13 nucleotides align to TRBD2. The clonotype was recovered from a woman aged 40 to 55 in good health and CMV-seronegative. CDR3 nucleotides: TGTGCCAGCAGGGGGACTAGCGGGATCCCCGAGCAGTACTTC. Translated, it gives CASRGTSGIPEQYF.